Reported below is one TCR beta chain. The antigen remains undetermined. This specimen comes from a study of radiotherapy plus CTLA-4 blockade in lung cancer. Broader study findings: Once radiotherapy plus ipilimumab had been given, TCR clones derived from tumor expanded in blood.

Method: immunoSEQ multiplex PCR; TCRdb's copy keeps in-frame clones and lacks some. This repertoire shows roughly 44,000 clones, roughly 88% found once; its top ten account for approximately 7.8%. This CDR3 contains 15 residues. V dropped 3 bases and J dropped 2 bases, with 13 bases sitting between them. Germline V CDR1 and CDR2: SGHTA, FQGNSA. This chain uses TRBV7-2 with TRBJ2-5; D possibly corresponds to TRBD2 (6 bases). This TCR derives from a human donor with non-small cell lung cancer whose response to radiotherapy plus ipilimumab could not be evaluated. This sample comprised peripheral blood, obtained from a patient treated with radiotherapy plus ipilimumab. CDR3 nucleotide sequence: TGTGCCAGCAGCTTTCGGAGGGCCGGGCAAGAGACCCAGTACTTC. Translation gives CASSFRRAGQETQYF.